Shown below are 20 T cell receptor beta chains from a single sample sequenced in a study of radiation and T cells in renal cell carcinoma. The time point denotes: blood 4 weeks post-SBRT, at nephrectomy. Treatment given: 15 Gy SBRT to primary tumor, nephrectomy 4 weeks later. TCRdb keeps only in-frame clones here, not all; method: immunoSEQ multiplex PCR. Seen here are fewer than 200,000 clones, about 87% observed once, and the top ten hold around 11%. Sequencing used blood, obtained from a patient whose treatment included radiotherapy and nephrectomy. Receptor source: a woman aged 45-65 years with renal cell carcinoma.

In nucleotides, the CDR3 is TGTGCCAGCAGCTTAGGCCCTACTCGAGGCTATGGCTACACCTTC. Translating gives CASSLGPTRGYGYTF. This chain joins TRBV13 and TRBJ1-2; D unresolved. This CDR3 is built from 15 residues. CDR1 PRHDT and CDR2 FYEKMQ come from the germline V gene (reference sequence). V lost 0 bases and J lost 4, with 12 bases in between.

The V gene is TRBV7-2, the J gene TRBJ1-2; weak D call: TRBD1 (5 bases). Germline CDR1 is SGHTA and CDR2 is FQGNSA. CDR3 length equals 13 residues. Trimming cost V 1 base and J 7 bases, with 10 bases left between them. DNA for the CDR3: TGTGCCAGCAGCTTAGAGTTTACAGGTGGCTACACCTTC. Translating gives CASSLEFTGGYTF.

J is TRBJ1-1 and V is TRBV30, with 8 bases lining up with TRBD1. The V gene's germline CDR1 is GTSNPN and CDR2 SVGIG (reference sequence). The junction had 7 bases not matched to a gene; V was cut back by 0 bases and J by 7 bases. The CDR3 has 14 amino acids. CDR3 nucleotide sequence: TGTGCCTGGAGTGTACGGACAGGGAGGGTTGAAGCTTTCTTT. Translated, it gives CAWSVRTGRVEAFF. The full variable domain, completed using reference TRBV30 and TRBJ1-1, is SQTIHQWPATLVQPVGSPLSLECTVEGTSNPNLYWYRQAAGRGLQLLFYSVGIGQISSEVPQNLSASRPQDRQFILSSKKLLLSDSGFYLCAWSVRTGRVEAFFGQGTRLTVV.

This chain joins TRBV6-5 and TRBJ2-7; 8 bases are shared with TRBD1. Germline trimming cut 5 bases from V and 6 bases from J; bases unmatched to any gene: 6. Per the germline V gene, CDR1 is MNHEY and CDR2 is SVGAGI. The CDR3 covers 13 residues. The CDR3 protein is CASSRTGIAEQYF. CDR3 sequence (DNA): TGTGCCAGCAGTCGGACAGGGATAGCCGAGCAGTACTTC.

The sample holds a few counts of this clone. DNA of the CDR3: TGTGCCAGTAGTATAGACAGGGGGCCTGCCGGGGAGCTGTTTTTT. It encodes CASSIDRGPAGELFF. The chain uses TRBV19 and TRBJ2-2; TRBD1 aligns across 8 bases. The length of the CDR3 is 15 residues. V gave up 0 bases and J gave up 6 bases; unmatched junction bases: 3. Per the germline V gene, CDR1 is LNHDA and CDR2 is SQIVND (reference sequence).

This chain connects TRBV7-2 to TRBJ1-5, with D unresolved. The CDR3 has 16 amino acids. The V end was cut by 1 base, the J end by 1 base, with 11 bases between. CDR1 is SGHTA and CDR2 is FQGNSA in the germline V gene. CDR3 coding DNA: TGTGCCAGCAGCTTAGAGGTCAGTCAGAGCAATCAGCCCCAGCATTTT. This encodes CASSLEVSQSNQPQHF.

V is TRBV15 and J is TRBJ2-7; TRBD1 agrees at 10 bases. J lost 2 bases, V lost 4 bases, and 5 bases had no gene match. Germline V gives CDR1 LNHNV, CDR2 YYDKDF (reference sequence). The CDR3 totals 15 residues. The CDR3 nucleotides read TGTGCCACCAGCAAGGACAGGGGGGATCCCTACGAGCAGTACTTC. Its protein is CATSKDRGDPYEQYF.

This chain links TRBV27 with TRBJ2-1, with TRBD1 matching 8 bases. There are 14 residues in the CDR3. V gave up 4 bases and J gave up 8 bases; unmatched junction bases: 7. CDR1 MNHEY and CDR2 SMNVEV come from the germline V gene (reference sequence). The CDR3 sequence: CASSYGQGFDEQFF. The CDR3 coding sequence is TGTGCCAGCAGTTACGGACAGGGTTTCGATGAGCAGTTCTTC.

This chain uses TRBV5-4 with TRBJ1-2; D gene ambiguous. Germline V CDR1 and CDR2: SGHNT, YYREEE (reference sequence). The CDR3 spans 12 residues. V was shortened by 4 bases and J by 4 bases, with 8 bases between the two germline ends. CDR3 sequence (DNA): TGTGCCAGCAGCCAGGACCGCTATGGCTACACCTTC. As protein: CASSQDRYGYTF.

J is TRBJ1-4 and V is TRBV5-1, with a possible D match to TRBD1 (5 bases). V was clipped by 4 bases and J by 5 bases, with 12 bases between them. The CDR3 is 14 residues long. Germline V gene sequence: CDR1 SGHRS, CDR2 YFSETQ. CDR3 residues: CASSRTSGNEKLFF. The CDR3 coding sequence is TGCGCCAGCAGCCGGACAAGCGGGAATGAAAAACTGTTTTTT.

The chain employs TRBV7-9 and TRBJ2-5, with 8 positions matching TRBD2. There are 16 residues in the CDR3. Per the germline V gene, CDR1 is SEHNR and CDR2 is FQNEAQ (reference sequence). Losses at the gene ends were 2 bases for V and 4 bases for J; bases not matched to a gene: 9. Here the CDR3 DNA reads TGTGCCAGCAGCTTAAATTCGCAGGGACTAGGAGAGACCCAGTACTTC. Its translation: CASSLNSQGLGETQYF.

The chain employs TRBV19 and TRBJ2-7; D possibly matches TRBD1 or TRBD2 (5 bases each). CDR3 size: 15 residues. V gave up 3 bases and J gave up 7 bases, with 19 bases separating them. From germline, CDR1 is LNHDA and CDR2 SQIVND (reference sequence). The CDR3 coding sequence is TGTGCCAGTAGTATTACCCGGGGCAGCCCGGGGGAGCAGTACTTC. Amino acid sequence: CASSITRGSPGEQYF.

The chain has TRBV6-6 and TRBJ1-1; weak D call: TRBD1 (6 bases). The CDR3 has 14 residues. Trimming took off 2 bases at V and 1 base at J, with 8 bases between the two ends. Germline loops: CDR1 MNHNY, CDR2 SVGAGI (reference sequence). CDR3 protein: CASSYLRGNTEAFF. The CDR3 nucleotides read TGTGCCAGCAGTTACCTCAGGGGGAACACTGAAGCTTTCTTT.

This chain links TRBV30 with TRBJ1-2, with a weak D call TRBD1 (5 bases). V was cut by 5 bases and J by 4 bases, with 14 bases left in between. Germline-derived CDR1 and CDR2 are GTSNPN and SVGIG (reference sequence). The CDR3 runs to 13 residues. The CDR3 is CAWASGPGYGYTF. The DNA for the CDR3 is TGTGCCTGGGCGTCAGGGCCGGGCTATGGCTACACCTTC.

The chain recombines TRBV7-2 with TRBJ2-7; D is unclear. Trimming left V 5 bases short and J 7 bases short, with 21 bases between. CDR3 length: 15 amino acids. The germline V gene encodes CDR1 SGHTA and CDR2 FQGNSA. In nucleotides, the CDR3 is TGTGCCAGCAGCCCAAGGATCGCCTCAAGTCGGGAGCAGTACTTC. Translating it yields CASSPRIASSREQYF.

The chain combines TRBV15 with TRBJ1-2, with TRBD1 as a possible D gene (6 bases). V lost 0 bases to trimming and J lost 4 bases, with 12 bases between them. CDR3 size: 15 residues. The germline V gene has CDR1 LNHNV and CDR2 YYDKDF (reference sequence). The CDR3 protein is CATSRDQGGGYGYTF. The CDR3 DNA follows: TGTGCCACCAGCAGAGATCAAGGGGGGGGCTATGGCTACACCTTC.

This clone has more than one count but fewer than ten. The rearrangement links TRBV9 to TRBJ1-1; TRBD1 aligns across 8 bases. The CDR3 covers 13 residues. With 7 bases clipped from V and 4 bases from J, the junction kept 6 bases outside the gene matches. Germline-derived CDR1 and CDR2 are SGDLS and YYNGEE. CDR3: CASGQGEGTEAFF. CDR3 coding DNA: TGTGCCAGCGGACAGGGAGAGGGCACTGAAGCTTTCTTT.

The CDR3: CASSFSSDIYEQYF. In DNA, the CDR3 is TGTGCCAGCAGCTTTAGTTCAGACATCTACGAGCAGTACTTC. V and J are TRBV5-8 and TRBJ2-7; D call uncertain. This CDR3 is built from 14 residues. Between the trimmed V and J ends, which lost 2 bases and 3 bases, there was a span of 12 bases. Germline CDR1 and CDR2: SGHTS and YDEGEE. Using reference TRBV5-8 and TRBJ2-7 for the parts outside the CDR3, the full variable domain is EAGVTQSPTHLIKTRGQQATLRCSPISGHTSVYWYQQALGLGLQFLLWYDEGEERNRGNFPPRFSGRQFPNYSSELNVNALELEDSALYLCASSFSSDIYEQYFGPGTRLTVT.

The V gene is TRBV6-5, the J gene TRBJ1-1; no firm D call. The CDR3 consists of 14 residues. In germline, CDR1 is MNHEY, CDR2 SVGAGI. Between the trimmed V and J ends, which lost 6 bases and 1 base, there was a span of 12 bases. For the CDR3, the DNA is TGTGCCAGCAGAAGTGGGTGGGGGAACACTGAAGCTTTCTTT. Translated: CASRSGWGNTEAFF.

The chain combines TRBV5-1 with TRBJ2-7, with TRBD1 identical over 7 bases. The CDR3 contains 12 residues. Per the germline V gene, CDR1 is SGHRS and CDR2 is YFSETQ. J was trimmed by 6 bases and V by 4 bases; bases with no gene match: 4. The CDR3 loop is CASSEPGGEQYF. The CDR3 bases are TGCGCCAGCAGCGAACCAGGGGGCGAGCAGTACTTC.